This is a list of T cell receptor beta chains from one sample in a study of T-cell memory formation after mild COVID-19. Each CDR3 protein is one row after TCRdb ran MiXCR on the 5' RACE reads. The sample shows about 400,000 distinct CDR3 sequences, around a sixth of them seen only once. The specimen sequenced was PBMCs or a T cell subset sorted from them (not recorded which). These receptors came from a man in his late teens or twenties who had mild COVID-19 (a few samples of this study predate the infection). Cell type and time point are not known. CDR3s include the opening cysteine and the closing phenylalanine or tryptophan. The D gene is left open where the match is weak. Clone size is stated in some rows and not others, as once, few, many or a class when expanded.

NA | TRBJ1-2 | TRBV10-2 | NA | CASSEGLPYGYTF | TGCGCCAGCAGTGAAGGGCTGCCTTATGGCTACACCTTC
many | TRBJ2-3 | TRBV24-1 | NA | CATSGPGLGAGTDTQYF | TGTGCCACCAGTGGCCCAGGACTCGGGGCCGGCACAGATACGCAGTATTTT
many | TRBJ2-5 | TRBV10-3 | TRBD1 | CAISGADRGQETQYF | TGTGCCATCAGTGGGGCGGACAGGGGGCAAGAGACCCAGTACTTC
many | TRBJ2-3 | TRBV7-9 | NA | CASSPHTDTQYF | TGTGCCAGCAGCCCTCACACAGATACGCAGTATTTT
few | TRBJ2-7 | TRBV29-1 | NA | CSVDQEGNEQYF | TGCAGCGTTGACCAGGAAGGCAACGAGCAGTACTTC
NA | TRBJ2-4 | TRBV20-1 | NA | CSAEGGENIQYF | TGCAGTGCCGAGGGTGGCGAAAACATTCAGTACTTC
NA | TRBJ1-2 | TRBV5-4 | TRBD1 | CASSGRTGGYGYTF | TGTGCCAGCAGCGGAAGGACAGGGGGCTATGGCTACACCTTC
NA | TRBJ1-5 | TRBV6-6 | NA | CASSYSPFQGNQPQHF | TGTGCCAGCAGTTACTCCCCTTTTCAGGGAAATCAGCCCCAGCATTTT
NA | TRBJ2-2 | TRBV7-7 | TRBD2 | CASSLSTSGEPFF | TGTGCTAGCAGCTTAAGTACTAGCGGGGAGCCGTTTTTT
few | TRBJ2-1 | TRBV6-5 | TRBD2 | CASRGGLAANNEQFF | TGTGCCAGCAGGGGTGGACTAGCGGCCAACAATGAGCAGTTCTTC
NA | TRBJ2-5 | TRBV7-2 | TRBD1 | CASSFWTGKETQYF | TGTGCCAGCAGCTTCTGGACAGGGAAAGAGACCCAGTACTTC
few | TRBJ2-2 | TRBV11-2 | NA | CASSLDPYLDPYTGELFF | TGTGCCAGCAGCTTAGACCCATATCTAGACCCGTACACCGGGGAGCTGTTTTTT
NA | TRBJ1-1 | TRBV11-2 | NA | CASSLVAGDGAFF | TGTGCCAGCAGCTTAGTCGCAGGGGATGGAGCTTTCTTT
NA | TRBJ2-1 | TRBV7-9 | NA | CASSPRTAYNEQFF | TGTGCCAGCAGCCCCAGGACAGCCTACAATGAGCAGTTCTTC
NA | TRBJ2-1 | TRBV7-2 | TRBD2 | CASSSGTSGALGEQFF | TGTGCCAGCAGCAGCGGGACTAGCGGGGCTTTAGGTGAGCAGTTCTTC
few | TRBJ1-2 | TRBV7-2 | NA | CASSRIPLYGYTF | TGTGCCAGCAGCCGGATCCCCCTATATGGCTACACCTTC
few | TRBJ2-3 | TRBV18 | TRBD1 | CASSPPGPGQGRYTQYF | TGTGCCAGCTCACCGCCGGGACCGGGACAGGGTCGATATACGCAGTATTTT
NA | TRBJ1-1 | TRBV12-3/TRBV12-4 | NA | CASRLLNTEAFF | TGTGCCAGCAGGCTGCTGAACACTGAAGCTTTCTTT
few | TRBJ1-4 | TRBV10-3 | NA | CAISPGISGLKLFF | TGTGCCATCAGTCCAGGGATTTCGGGCCTAAAACTGTTTTTT
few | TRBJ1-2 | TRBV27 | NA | CASSLSWANYGYTF | TGTGCCAGCAGTTTATCATGGGCGAACTATGGCTACACCTTC
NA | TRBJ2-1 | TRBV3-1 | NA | CASSSGWGASYNEQFF | TGTGCCAGCAGCTCTGGTTGGGGGGCCTCCTACAATGAGCAGTTCTTC
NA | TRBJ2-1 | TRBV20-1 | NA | CSAGVASYNEQFF | TGCAGTGCCGGAGTTGCCTCCTACAATGAGCAGTTCTTC
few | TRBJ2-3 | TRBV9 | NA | CASTLGGGADTQYF | TGTGCCAGCACCCTAGGGGGAGGCGCGGATACGCAGTATTTT
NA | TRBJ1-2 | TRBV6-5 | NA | CASSYERTSYGYTF | TGTGCCAGCAGTTACGAAAGGACGAGCTATGGCTACACCTTC
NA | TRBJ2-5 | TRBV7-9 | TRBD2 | CASSQGTSGGTQETQYF | TGTGCCAGCAGCCAGGGGACTAGCGGGGGGACCCAAGAGACCCAGTACTTC
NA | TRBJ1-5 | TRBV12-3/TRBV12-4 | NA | CASGTRTNQPQHF | TGTGCCAGCGGGACCCGAACGAATCAGCCCCAGCATTTT
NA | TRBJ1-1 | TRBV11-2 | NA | CASSIQGHREAFF | TGTGCCAGCAGCATCCAGGGACACCGTGAAGCTTTCTTT
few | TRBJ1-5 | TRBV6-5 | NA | CASSPQGSPHQPQHF | TGTGCCAGCAGTCCTCAGGGAAGCCCTCATCAGCCCCAGCATTTT
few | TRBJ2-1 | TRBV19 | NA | CASRIDGAEQFF | TGTGCCAGTAGAATAGATGGGGCTGAGCAGTTCTTC
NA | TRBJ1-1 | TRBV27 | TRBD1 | CASTRRQGTEAFF | TGTGCCAGCACGAGGAGACAGGGCACTGAAGCTTTCTTT
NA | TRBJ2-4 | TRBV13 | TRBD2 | CASSLGPTSGGYIQYF | TGTGCCAGCAGCTTAGGCCCTACTAGCGGGGGGTACATTCAGTACTTC
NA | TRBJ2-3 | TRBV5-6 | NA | CASSLIPLLDTQYF | TGTGCCAGCAGCTTGATACCCCTGCTAGATACGCAGTATTTT
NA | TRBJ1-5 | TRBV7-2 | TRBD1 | CASSSDRAQPQHF | TGTGCCAGCAGCTCGGACAGGGCCCAGCCCCAGCATTTT
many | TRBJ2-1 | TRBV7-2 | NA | CASSLGPEGVQFF | TGTGCCAGCAGCTTAGGTCCGGAGGGGGTGCAGTTCTTC
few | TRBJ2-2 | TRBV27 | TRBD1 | CASNLIGQGTGELFF | TGTGCCAGCAACTTGATCGGACAGGGCACCGGGGAGCTGTTTTTT
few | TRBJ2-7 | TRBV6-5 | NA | CASSTNGQYYEQYF | TGTGCCAGCAGCACCAACGGACAGTACTACGAGCAGTACTTC
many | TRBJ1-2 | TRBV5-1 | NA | CASSFEVDYGYTF | TGCGCCAGCAGCTTTGAGGTCGACTATGGCTACACCTTC
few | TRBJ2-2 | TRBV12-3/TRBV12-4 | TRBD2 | CASNERGAHLAGELFF | TGTGCCAGCAACGAGCGGGGGGCTCATCTCGCCGGGGAGCTGTTTTTT
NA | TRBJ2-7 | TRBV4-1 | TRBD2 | CASDSGTSINEQYF | TGCGCCAGCGACTCCGGGACTAGCATCAACGAGCAGTACTTC
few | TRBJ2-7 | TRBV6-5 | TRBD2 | CASSYSGLAAYEQYF | TGTGCCAGCAGTTACTCGGGACTAGCGGCTTACGAGCAGTACTTC
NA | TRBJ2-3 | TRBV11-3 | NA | CASRFQGSDTQYF | TGTGCCAGCAGATTTCAGGGTAGCGATACGCAGTATTTT
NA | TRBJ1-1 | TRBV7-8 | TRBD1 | CASSSRREGARTEAFF | TGTGCCAGCAGCTCCCGGAGGGAGGGGGCTAGGACTGAAGCTTTCTTT
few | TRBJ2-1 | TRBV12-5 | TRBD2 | CASGLPSGAYNEQFF | TGTGCTAGTGGTTTGCCTAGCGGAGCATACAATGAGCAGTTCTTC
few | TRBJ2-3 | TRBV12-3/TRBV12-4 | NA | CASRINAGTGDTQYF | TGTGCCAGCAGGATCAACGCGGGGACTGGGGATACGCAGTATTTT
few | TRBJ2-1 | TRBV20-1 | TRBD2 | CSAPTSGGPREQFF | TGCAGTGCCCCGACTAGCGGGGGACCCAGGGAGCAGTTCTTC
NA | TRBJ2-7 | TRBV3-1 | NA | CASSHKYPDEQYF | TGTGCCAGCAGCCACAAATACCCGGACGAGCAGTACTTC
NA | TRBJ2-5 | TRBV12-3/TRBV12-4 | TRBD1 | CASSWGNRDRETQYF | TGTGCCAGCAGTTGGGGCAACAGGGACAGGGAGACCCAGTACTTC
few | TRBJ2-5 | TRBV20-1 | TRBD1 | CSARSWTGLETQYF | TGCAGTGCTAGATCCTGGACAGGGCTAGAGACCCAGTACTTC
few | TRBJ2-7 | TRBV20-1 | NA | CSASLRSSYEQYF | TGCAGTGCCTCCCTCCGGAGCTCCTACGAGCAGTACTTC
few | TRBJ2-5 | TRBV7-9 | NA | CASSFSALETQYF | TGTGCCAGCAGCTTTAGCGCGCTGGAGACCCAGTACTTC
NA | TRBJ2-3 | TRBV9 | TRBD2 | CASSVGKLAGEGDTQYF | TGTGCCAGCAGCGTAGGAAAGCTAGCGGGGGAGGGAGATACGCAGTATTTT
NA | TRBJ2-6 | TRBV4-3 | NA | CASSQRMGESGANVLTF | TGCGCCAGCAGCCAGCGAATGGGGGAATCTGGGGCCAACGTCCTGACTTTC